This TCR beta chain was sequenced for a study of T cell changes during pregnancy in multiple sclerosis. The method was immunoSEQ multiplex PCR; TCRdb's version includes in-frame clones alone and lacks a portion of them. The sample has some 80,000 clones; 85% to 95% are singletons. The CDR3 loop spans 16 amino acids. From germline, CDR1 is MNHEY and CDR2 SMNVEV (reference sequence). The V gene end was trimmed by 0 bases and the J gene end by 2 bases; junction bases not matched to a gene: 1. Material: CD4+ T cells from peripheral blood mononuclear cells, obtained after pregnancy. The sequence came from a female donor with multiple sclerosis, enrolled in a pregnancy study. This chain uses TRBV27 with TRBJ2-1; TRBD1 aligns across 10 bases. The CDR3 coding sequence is TGTGCCAGCAGTTTATCGGGGACAGGGGCCTACAATGAGCAGTTCTTC. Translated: CASSLSGTGAYNEQFF.